This entry lists 14 T cell receptor beta chains sequenced from one sample in a study of blood T cell repertoires in COVID-19 (dated by TCRdb to the early 2020s). The library was obtained by the immunoSEQ multiplex PCR assay. Sourced from immuneACCESS, this table was stored by TCRdb with only in-frame sequences that have V and J called. A share of the clones is absent; for the studies checked, an unresolved V gene accounts for under half, and the remainder has no known explanation. This sample lists under 250,000 clones; approximately 80% were detected once. In total, the top ten clones hold around 5% of the sample. Sequenced: peripheral blood. The receptors shown here come from a woman aged 70-85 years with acute or convalescent COVID-19.

The chain employs TRBV7-2 and TRBJ1-1; a possible D gene is TRBD1 (5 bases). CDR1 SGHTA and CDR2 FQGNSA come from the germline V gene. The germline V and J ends were trimmed by 5 bases and 6 bases, with 19 bases remaining between them. The CDR3 totals 15 residues. The CDR3 bases are TGTGCCAGCAGCCCACTTTCGGGGGGGGACGCTGAAGCTTTCTTT. Its protein is CASSPLSGGDAEAFF.

The CDR3 is CASIPAGGVGGELFF. The CDR3 nucleotides read TGTGCCAGTATCCCCGCCGGGGGGGTTGGCGGGGAGCTGTTTTTT. The chain employs TRBV19 and TRBJ2-2; TRBD2 agrees at 8 bases. From germline, CDR1 is LNHDA and CDR2 SQIVND (reference sequence). V trimming: 7 bases; J trimming: 7 bases; junction bases outside the gene matches: 11. This CDR3 comprises 15 residues.

CDR3 in DNA: TGTGCCAGCAGCGACAAACAGGGTTACGAGCAGTACTTC. Its translation: CASSDKQGYEQYF. The chain has TRBV5-4 and TRBJ2-7; D is perhaps TRBD1 (6 bases). This CDR3 comprises 13 residues. Germline V gene data show CDR1 as SGHNT and CDR2 as YYREEE (reference sequence). V shed 4 bases and J shed 4 bases, with 12 bases lying between them.

This chain joins TRBV18 and TRBJ1-5; 8 bases are shared with TRBD1. Looked up from germline, CDR1 is KGHSH and CDR2 is LQKENI. The V gene end was trimmed by 8 bases and the J gene end by 2 bases; junction bases not matched to a gene: 5. This CDR3 contains 14 residues. In DNA form, the CDR3 reads TGTGCCAGCGACCTGGGACAGGGCAATCAGCCCCAGCATTTT. It encodes CASDLGQGNQPQHF.

V usage is TRBV19 and J usage is TRBJ1-4, with D possibly matching TRBD1 (5 bases). The CDR3 covers 15 residues. V was clipped by 9 bases and J by 7 bases, with 21 bases between them. Germline loops: CDR1 LNHDA, CDR2 SQIVND (reference sequence). The CDR3 region has the DNA TGTGCCAGCAGCCGATGGGTCGGGGGAAGTGAAAAACTGTTTTTT. Translation: CASSRWVGGSEKLFF.

V gene TRBV6-6 combines with J gene TRBJ1-1; TRBD1 aligns across 7 bases. The CDR3 has 18 amino acids. V was pared by 5 bases and J by 0 bases, with 15 bases of the junction left unmatched. The germline V gene has CDR1 MNHNY and CDR2 SVGAGI (reference sequence). CDR3 region: CASSPSPTGVGMNTEAFF. The CDR3 region has the DNA TGTGCCAGCAGTCCCAGCCCTACAGGGGTAGGAATGAACACTGAAGCTTTCTTT.

The chain joins TRBV11-2 to TRBJ2-3, with 13 bases aligning to TRBD2. This CDR3 contains 16 residues. V dropped 0 bases and J dropped 6; count of bases not matched to a gene: 3. The germline gives CDR1 SGHAT, CDR2 FQNNGV. The chain's CDR3 is CASSLEGLAGADTQYF. CDR3 in DNA: TGTGCCAGCAGCTTAGAAGGACTAGCGGGGGCCGATACGCAGTATTTT.

The chain recombines TRBV6-2 or TRBV6-3 with TRBJ1-2; TRBD1 is a possible D gene (5 bases). This CDR3 is built from 15 residues. The V gene lost 0 bases and the J gene lost 2 bases, with 10 bases spanning the gap. CDR1 is MNHEY and CDR2 is SVGEGT in the germline V gene. The chain's CDR3 is CASSYSGQNNYGYTF. DNA for the CDR3: TGTGCCAGCAGTTACTCGGGGCAGAACAACTATGGCTACACCTTC.

This clone was picked up one time. The chain uses TRBV6-2 or TRBV6-3 and TRBJ2-1, with 7 bases aligning to TRBD1. Unmatched junction bases numbered 11, after V lost 6 bases and J lost 0 bases. Germline V lookup: CDR1 MNHEY, CDR2 SVGEGT. The CDR3 sequence is 17 residues long. CDR3 amino acids: CASSTSPRDSSYNEQFF. Written as DNA, the CDR3 is TGTGCCAGCAGCACAAGCCCTAGGGACAGCTCCTACAATGAGCAGTTCTTC.

V gene TRBV21-1 combines with J gene TRBJ2-7; the table's D call of TRBD1 was not tested on the DNA. TRBV21-1 is assigned pseudogene status. The CDR3 covers 13 residues. The CDR3 sequence: CASSKEDRYEQYF. CDR3 DNA sequence: TGTGCCAGCAGCAAAGAGGACAGATACGAGCAGTACTTC.

The gene calls are TRBV14 and TRBJ1-6; D perhaps matches TRBD1 (6 bases). The CDR3 has 15 amino acids. V was trimmed by 4 bases and J by 9 bases, leaving 16 bases between them. In germline, CDR1 is SGHDN, CDR2 FVKESK. The CDR3 loop reads CASSLFRGRGSPLHF. The CDR3, as DNA: TGTGCCAGCAGCCTCTTCAGGGGTAGAGGTTCACCCCTCCACTTT. The full variable domain, its missing parts supplied by reference TRBV14 and TRBJ1-6, is EAGVTQFPSHSVIEKGQTVTLRCDPISGHDNLYWYRRVMGKEIKFLLHFVKESKQDESGMPNNRFLAERTGGTYSTLKVQPAELEDSGVYFCASSLFRGRGSPLHFGNGTRLTVT.

The V and J genes are TRBV24-1 and TRBJ2-1; 9 bases match TRBD1. V trimming: 4 bases; J trimming: 7 bases; junction bases outside the gene matches: 13. The CDR3 consists of 17 residues. Germline-derived CDR1 and CDR2 are KGHDR and SFDVKD. CDR3 sequence: CATSEPTGQGYANEQFF. CDR3 bases: TGTGCCACCAGTGAACCTACGGGACAGGGCTATGCGAATGAGCAGTTCTTC.

This rearrangement joins TRBV19 to TRBJ1-5, with TRBD1 matching over 12 bases. CDR1 is LNHDA and CDR2 is SQIVND in the germline V gene (reference sequence). This CDR3 is built from 18 residues. The J segment lost 4 bases and the V segment lost 6 bases, leaving 13 bases of the junction unmatched. The CDR3 loop reads CASRLGQGQGAANQPQHF. The CDR3, as DNA: TGTGCCAGTAGGCTGGGACAGGGACAGGGGGCCGCGAATCAGCCCCAGCATTTT.

The chain employs TRBV28 and TRBJ1-3; D possibly corresponds to TRBD1 (5 bases). The CDR3 spans 16 residues. Trimming left V 1 base short and J 0 bases short, with 10 bases between. The germline V gene encodes CDR1 MDHEN and CDR2 SYDVKM. Written as DNA, the CDR3 is TGTGCCAGCAGTTTATCACAGGCCTTCTCTGGAAACACCATATATTTT. This translates into CASSLSQAFSGNTIYF.